A single sample gave rise to the 22 T cell receptor beta chains below, sequenced in a study of T-cell reconstitution after alpha-beta-depleted transplantation in children. It was with unique molecular identifiers that the TCRbeta library was prepared. TCRdb re-called the PCR reads through MiXCR, storing one row per CDR3 protein. This table has roughly 120,000 distinct CDR3 sequences, 9% to 12% appearing once. Sequencing was performed on PBMCs, taken before TCRalphabeta/CD19-depleted stem cell transplant. The receptors originated from a boy younger than 10 with acute lymphoblastic leukemia, due to receive a stem cell transplant.

The V and J genes are TRBV20-1 and TRBJ2-7; D is ambiguous. The CDR3 sequence is 12 residues long. The V gene's germline CDR1 is DFQATT and CDR2 SNEGSKA (reference sequence). V lost 7 bases and J lost 1, with 11 bases in between. CDR3 sequence reads: CSVRARSYEQYF. CDR3 coding DNA: TGCAGTGTCCGGGCCAGATCCTACGAGCAGTACTTC.

This chain joins TRBV25-1 and TRBJ2-7; the match to TRBD2 covers 10 bases. V was clipped by 2 bases and J by 5 bases; unmatched bases: 12. CDR1 and CDR2 (germline): MGHDK, SYGVNS. The CDR3 length is 17 residues. The chain's CDR3 is CASSEEVTASGSHEQYF. CDR3 DNA sequence: TGTGCCAGCAGTGAAGAGGTGACGGCTAGCGGGAGTCACGAGCAGTACTTC.

This clonotype has ten or more counts. The V call is TRBV7-8, the J call TRBJ2-3; 8 bases match TRBD1. After removal of 1 base from V and 0 bases from J, the junction contained 3 bases not matched to a gene. The CDR3 totals 16 residues. Germline CDR1 SGHVS, CDR2 FQNEAQ. The CDR3 DNA reads as TGTGCCAGCAGCTTAGTCAGGGGGCTGAGCACAGATACGCAGTATTTT. Translated: CASSLVRGLSTDTQYF.

The rearrangement uses TRBV11-1 and TRBJ2-3; D perhaps matches TRBD2 (5 bases). The CDR3 is 14 residues long. Per the germline V gene, CDR1 is SGHAT and CDR2 is FQDESV (reference sequence). Trimming stripped 5 bases from V and 6 bases from J, with 15 bases between. The CDR3 DNA reads as TGTGCCAGCAGCCGACTTGGAGGCCTGGATACGCAGTATTTT. It is translated as CASSRLGGLDTQYF.

In its sample, this clonotype was seen many times. The chain couples TRBV5-1 to TRBJ1-1; D possibly corresponds to TRBD1 (5 bases). This CDR3 is 15 amino acids long. The V and J ends lost 0 bases and 1 base respectively, with 10 bases between them. Germline assignment: CDR1 SGHRS and CDR2 YFSETQ. CDR3 amino acids: CASSLGRETNTEAFF. DNA for the CDR3: TGCGCCAGCAGCTTGGGCAGGGAAACGAACACTGAAGCTTTCTTT.

Only a few counts were recorded for this clonotype. The genes are TRBV29-1 and TRBJ2-1; 9 bases fit TRBD2. This CDR3 region has 17 residues. In germline, CDR1 is SQVTM, CDR2 ANQGSEA. V gave up 4 bases and J gave up 4 bases; unmatched junction bases: 14. CDR3 in DNA: TGCAGCGTTGGACCAAACGGTCTAGCGGGATTATACAATGAGCAGTTCTTC. Encoded protein: CSVGPNGLAGLYNEQFF.

The V gene is TRBV27, the J gene TRBJ2-7; 11 bases map to TRBD1. This CDR3 has 17 residues. After removal of 6 bases from V and 2 bases from J, the junction contained 12 bases not matched to a gene. CDR1 MNHEY and CDR2 SMNVEV come from the germline V gene (reference sequence). The chain's CDR3 is CASSRRGTGGSPYEQYF. CDR3 nucleotides: TGTGCCAGCAGCCGAAGGGGGACAGGGGGTTCCCCCTACGAGCAGTACTTC.

This clonotype was counted at least ten times. The rearrangement uses TRBV12-3 or TRBV12-4 and TRBJ2-3; TRBD2 matches 7 bases. Trimming took 5 bases from V and 4 from J; bases not matched to a gene: 9. There are 15 residues in the CDR3. The CDR3 DNA is TGTGCCAGCAGTCCCCGGGGCGGGAGCGCAGATACGCAGTATTTT. Residues: CASSPRGGSADTQYF.

The chain has TRBV6-5 and TRBJ2-5; 11 nucleotides align to TRBD2. The ends lost 2 bases at V and 7 bases at J; junction bases unmatched: 6. Germline V lookup: CDR1 MNHEY, CDR2 SVGAGI. The CDR3 has 15 residues. CDR3 residues: CASSYEALAGGTQYF. The DNA of the CDR3 is TGTGCCAGCAGTTACGAGGCTCTAGCGGGGGGGACCCAGTACTTC.

The genes are TRBV5-1 and TRBJ2-1; 10 bases line up with TRBD1. The CDR3 spans 17 residues. Germline values: CDR1 SGHRS, CDR2 YFSETQ. V shed 5 bases and J 2 bases; nucleotides not matched to a gene: 10. The chain's CDR3 is CASRSAGTGAPYNEQFF. The CDR3 DNA reads as TGCGCCAGCAGATCCGCCGGGACAGGGGCCCCCTACAATGAGCAGTTCTTC.

This chain joins TRBV27 and TRBJ2-7; D possibly corresponds to TRBD1 (5 bases). Germline lookup yields CDR1 MNHEY and CDR2 SMNVEV (reference sequence). Deletions cut 5 bases from V and 4 bases from J, with 21 bases between. This CDR3 has 16 amino acids. The CDR3 DNA reads as TGTGCCAGCAGTCCCCCAGGGCCAACCTCCGGGTACGAGCAGTACTTC. Amino acid sequence: CASSPPGPTSGYEQYF.

This clonotype was observed a handful of times. The chain uses TRBV20-1 and TRBJ2-4; 8 positions agree with TRBD1. Germline V gene data show CDR1 as DFQATT and CDR2 as SNEGSKA (reference sequence). The length of the CDR3 is 12 residues. Trimming at V came to 5 bases and at J to 8 bases, leaving 5 bases not matched to a gene. In DNA, the CDR3 is TGCAGTGCTTACAGGGGGATGGACATTCAGTACTTC. This sequence encodes CSAYRGMDIQYF.

CDR3 residues: CKVAASSYEQYF. Written as DNA, the CDR3 is TGCAAGGTGGCGGCCAGCTCCTACGAGCAGTACTTC. The V gene is TRBV20-1, the J gene TRBJ2-7, with D hard to call. There are 12 residues in the CDR3. CDR1 is DFQATT, CDR2 SNEGSKA, per germline (reference sequence).

J is TRBJ1-6 and V is TRBV7-9; maybe TRBD1 (5 bases). The CDR3 runs to 14 residues. V lost 11 bases, J lost 8 bases, and 19 bases lay in between. Germline V CDR1 and CDR2: SEHNR, FQNEAQ (reference sequence). In nucleotides, the CDR3 is TGTGCCTATTCGAAGGACAACCGGGATTCACCCCTCCACTTT. It translates to CAYSKDNRDSPLHF.

In its sample, this clonotype was seen a few times. The V gene is TRBV29-1, the J gene TRBJ2-1, with 9 bases fitting TRBD2. The CDR3 sequence is 14 residues long. Germline CDR1 and CDR2: SQVTM and ANQGSEA. After removal of 3 bases from V and 0 bases from J, the junction contained 0 bases not matched to a gene. The CDR3 sequence is CSVEREGSYNEQFF. For the CDR3, the DNA is TGCAGCGTTGAGCGGGAGGGCTCCTACAATGAGCAGTTCTTC.

This clonotype has just a few counts. Its ends do not fully match the called genes, so a read error is possible. This rearrangement joins TRBV6-1 to TRBJ2-7, with TRBD2 identical over 7 bases. The CDR3 consists of 12 residues. Germline CDR1 and CDR2: MNHNS and SASEGT. The CDR3 DNA sequence: TGTTCCAGCGCCAGGGACTACTACGAGCAGTACTTC. Translated: CSSARDYYEQYF.

This clonotype has just a few counts. V usage is TRBV29-1 and J usage is TRBJ2-1; D may be TRBD2 (6 bases). Germline CDR1 is SQVTM and CDR2 is ANQGSEA. V was clipped by 3 bases and J by 5 bases, with 20 bases between them. The CDR3 runs to 16 residues. CDR3 protein: CSVDRAVGGQNNEQFF. The CDR3 DNA sequence: TGCAGCGTTGATAGAGCCGTGGGAGGCCAAAACAATGAGCAGTTCTTC.

This clonotype was counted a single time. V usage is TRBV27 and J usage is TRBJ2-2, with 10 bases that match TRBD2. The CDR3 totals 18 residues. CDR1 is MNHEY, CDR2 SMNVEV, per germline (reference sequence). Unmatched junction bases numbered 10, after V lost 2 bases and J lost 4 bases. The CDR3 loop reads CASSLRLAGARTTGELFF. The DNA for the CDR3 is TGTGCCAGCAGTTTAAGGCTAGCGGGAGCCCGCACCACCGGGGAGCTGTTTTTT.

This chain joins TRBV25-1 and TRBJ2-1; unclear D gene. The CDR3 contains 15 residues. The germline V gene encodes CDR1 MGHDK and CDR2 SYGVNS. Trimming stripped 7 bases from V and 8 bases from J, with 21 bases between. The CDR3 loop is CASTISGQALHEQFF. The CDR3 DNA reads as TGTGCCAGCACCATCTCCGGGCAAGCGTTACATGAGCAGTTCTTC.

The rearrangement joins TRBV4-1 to TRBJ1-5; D not certain. Germline values: CDR1 MGHRA, CDR2 YSYEKL. The CDR3 is made up of 14 amino acids. The V end was cut by 3 bases, the J end by 0 bases, with 6 bases between. CDR3 nucleotide sequence: TGCGCCAGCAGCCACGGTTATAGCAATCAGCCCCAGCATTTT. Its translation: CASSHGYSNQPQHF.

This sequence joins TRBV28 and TRBJ2-5; maybe TRBD2 (6 bases). CDR1 and CDR2 from the germline V gene are MDHEN and SYDVKM. V was trimmed by 2 bases and J by 0 bases, leaving 13 bases between them. This CDR3 has 16 amino acids. The CDR3 is CASSLPSVNNQETQYF. For the CDR3, the DNA is TGTGCCAGCAGTTTACCTAGCGTCAATAACCAAGAGACCCAGTACTTC.

The chain links TRBV5-1 to TRBJ2-7; 11 bases match TRBD2. This CDR3 is built from 14 residues. Unmatched junction bases numbered 4, after V lost 4 bases and J lost 4 bases. Germline CDR1 and CDR2: SGHRS and YFSETQ. In nucleotides, the CDR3 is TGCGCCAGCAGCACTAGCGGGAGTGGGTACGAGCAGTACTTC. This gives the protein CASSTSGSGYEQYF. Variable domain in full (rest from reference TRBV5-1 and TRBJ2-7): KAGVTQTPRYLIKTRGQQVTLSCSPISGHRSVSWYQQTPGQGLQFLFEYFSETQRNKGNFPGRFSGRQFSNSRSEMNVSTLELGDSALYLCASSTSGSGYEQYFGPGTRLTVT.